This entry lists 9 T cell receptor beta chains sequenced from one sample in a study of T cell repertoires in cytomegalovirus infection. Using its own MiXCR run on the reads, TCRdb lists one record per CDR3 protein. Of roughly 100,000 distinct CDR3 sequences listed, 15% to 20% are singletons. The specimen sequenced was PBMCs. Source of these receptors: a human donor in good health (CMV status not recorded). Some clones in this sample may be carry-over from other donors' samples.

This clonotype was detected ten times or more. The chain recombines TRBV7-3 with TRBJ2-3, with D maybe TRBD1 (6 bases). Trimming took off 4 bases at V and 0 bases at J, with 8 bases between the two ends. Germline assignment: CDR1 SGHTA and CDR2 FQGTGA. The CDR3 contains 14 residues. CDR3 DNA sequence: TGTGCCAGCAGCTCGGACAGTAGCACAGATACGCAGTATTTT. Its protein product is CASSSDSSTDTQYF.

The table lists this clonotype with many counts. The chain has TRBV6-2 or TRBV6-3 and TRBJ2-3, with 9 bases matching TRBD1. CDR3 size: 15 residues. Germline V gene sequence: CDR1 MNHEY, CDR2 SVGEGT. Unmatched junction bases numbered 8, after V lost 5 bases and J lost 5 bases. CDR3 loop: CASSPQQGARDTQYF. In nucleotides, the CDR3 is TGTGCCAGCAGTCCTCAACAGGGGGCGCGAGATACGCAGTATTTT.

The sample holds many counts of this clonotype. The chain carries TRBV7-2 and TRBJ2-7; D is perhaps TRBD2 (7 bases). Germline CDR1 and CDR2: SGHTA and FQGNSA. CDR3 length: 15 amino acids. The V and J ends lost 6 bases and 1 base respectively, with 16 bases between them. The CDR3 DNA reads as TGTGCCAGCAGTTACTTACGGGGGGCGTCCTACGAGCAGTACTTC. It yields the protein CASSYLRGASYEQYF.

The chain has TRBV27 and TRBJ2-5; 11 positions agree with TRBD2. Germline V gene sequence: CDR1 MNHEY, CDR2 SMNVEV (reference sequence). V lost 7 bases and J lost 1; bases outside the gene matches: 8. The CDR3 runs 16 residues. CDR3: CASKRLAGGIQETQYF. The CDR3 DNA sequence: TGTGCCAGCAAACGCCTAGCGGGGGGAATCCAAGAGACCCAGTACTTC.

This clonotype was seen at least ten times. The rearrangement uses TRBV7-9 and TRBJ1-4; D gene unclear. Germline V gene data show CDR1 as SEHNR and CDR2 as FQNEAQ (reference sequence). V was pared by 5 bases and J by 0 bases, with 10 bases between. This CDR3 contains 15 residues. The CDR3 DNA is TGTGCCAGCAGCCCCTCTGGCCCAACTAATGAAAAACTGTTTTTT. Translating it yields CASSPSGPTNEKLFF.

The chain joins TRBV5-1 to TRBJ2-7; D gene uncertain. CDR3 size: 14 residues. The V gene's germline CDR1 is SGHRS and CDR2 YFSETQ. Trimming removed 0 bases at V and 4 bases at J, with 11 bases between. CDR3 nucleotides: TGCGCCAGCAGCTTGGGTGTAGGGCCGTACGAGCAGTACTTC. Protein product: CASSLGVGPYEQYF.

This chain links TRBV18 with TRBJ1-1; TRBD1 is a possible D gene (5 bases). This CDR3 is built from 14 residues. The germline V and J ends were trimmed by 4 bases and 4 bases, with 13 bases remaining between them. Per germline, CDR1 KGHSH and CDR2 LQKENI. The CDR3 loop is CASSRGVRGTEAFF. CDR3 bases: TGTGCCAGCTCACGGGGGGTTCGTGGCACTGAAGCTTTCTTT.

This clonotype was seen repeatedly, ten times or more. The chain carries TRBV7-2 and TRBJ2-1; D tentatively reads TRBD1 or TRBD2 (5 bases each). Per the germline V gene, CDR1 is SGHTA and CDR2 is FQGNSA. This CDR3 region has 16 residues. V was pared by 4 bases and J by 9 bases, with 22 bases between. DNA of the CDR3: TGTGCCAGCAGCTGGAACTCCGGGACCGCTACAGGTGAGCAGTTCTTC. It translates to CASSWNSGTATGEQFF.

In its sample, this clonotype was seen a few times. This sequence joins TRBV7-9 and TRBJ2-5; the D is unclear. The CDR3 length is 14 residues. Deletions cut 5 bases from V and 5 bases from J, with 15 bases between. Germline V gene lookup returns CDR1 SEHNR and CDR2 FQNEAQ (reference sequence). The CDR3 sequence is CASSHPGRMETQYF. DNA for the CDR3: TGTGCCAGCAGCCATCCCGGCAGAATGGAGACCCAGTACTTC.